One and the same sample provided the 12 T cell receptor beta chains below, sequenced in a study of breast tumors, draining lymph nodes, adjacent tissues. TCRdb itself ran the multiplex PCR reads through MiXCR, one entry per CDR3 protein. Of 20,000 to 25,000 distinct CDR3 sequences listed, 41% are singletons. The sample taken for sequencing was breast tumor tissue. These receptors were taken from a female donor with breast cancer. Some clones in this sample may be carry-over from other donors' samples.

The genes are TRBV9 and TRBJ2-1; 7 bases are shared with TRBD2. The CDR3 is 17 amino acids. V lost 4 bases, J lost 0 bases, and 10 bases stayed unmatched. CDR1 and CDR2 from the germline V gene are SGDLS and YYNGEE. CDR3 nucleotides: TGTGCCAGCAGCCCTAGAACGGGCGGGGGCTCCTACAATGAGCAGTTCTTC. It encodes CASSPRTGGGSYNEQFF. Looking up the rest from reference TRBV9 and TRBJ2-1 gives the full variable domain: DSGVTQTPKHLITATGQRVTLRCSPRSGDLSVYWYQQSLDQGLQFLIQYYNGEERAKGNILERFSAQQFPDLHSELNLSSLELGDSALYFCASSPRTGGGSYNEQFFGPGTRLTVL.

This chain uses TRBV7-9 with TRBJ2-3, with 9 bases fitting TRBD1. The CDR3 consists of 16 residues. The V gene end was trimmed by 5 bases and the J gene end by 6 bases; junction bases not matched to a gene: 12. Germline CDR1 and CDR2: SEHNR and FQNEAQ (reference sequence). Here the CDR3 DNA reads TGTGCCAGCAGCATGGACAGGGGCAAGAACAGGGATACGCAGTATTTT. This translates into CASSMDRGKNRDTQYF.

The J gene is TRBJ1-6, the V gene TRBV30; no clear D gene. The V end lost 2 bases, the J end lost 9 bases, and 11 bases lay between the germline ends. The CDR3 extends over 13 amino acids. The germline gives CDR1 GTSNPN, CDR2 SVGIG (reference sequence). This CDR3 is CAWSTASRSPLHF. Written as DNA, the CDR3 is TGTGCCTGGAGTACGGCATCGCGTTCACCCCTCCACTTT.

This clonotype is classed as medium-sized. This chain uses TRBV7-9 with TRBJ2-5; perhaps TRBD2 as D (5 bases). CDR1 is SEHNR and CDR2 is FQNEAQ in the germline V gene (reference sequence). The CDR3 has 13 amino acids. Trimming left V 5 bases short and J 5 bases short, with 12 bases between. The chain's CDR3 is CASSLSLGETQYF. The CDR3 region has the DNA TGTGCCAGCAGCCTGTCACTAGGGGAGACCCAGTACTTC. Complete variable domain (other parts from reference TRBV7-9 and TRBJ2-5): DTGVSQNPRHKITKRGQNVTFRCDPISEHNRLYWYRQTLGQGPEFLTYFQNEAQLEKSRLLSDRFSAERPKGSFSTLEIQRTEQGDSAMYLCASSLSLGETQYFGPGTRLLVL.

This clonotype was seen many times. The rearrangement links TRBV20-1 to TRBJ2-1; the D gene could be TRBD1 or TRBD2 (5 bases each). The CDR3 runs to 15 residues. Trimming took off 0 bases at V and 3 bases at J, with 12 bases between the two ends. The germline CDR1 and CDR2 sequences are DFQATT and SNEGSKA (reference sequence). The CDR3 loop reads CSARDRGVDYNEQFF. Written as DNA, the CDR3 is TGCAGTGCTAGAGATAGAGGGGTGGACTACAATGAGCAGTTCTTC.

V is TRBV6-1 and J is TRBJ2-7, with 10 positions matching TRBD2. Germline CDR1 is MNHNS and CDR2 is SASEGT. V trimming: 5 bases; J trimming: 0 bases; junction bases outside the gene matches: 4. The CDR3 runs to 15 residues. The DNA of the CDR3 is TGTGCCAGCAGTCAACGACTAGCGGGCTCCTACGAGCAGTACTTC. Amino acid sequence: CASSQRLAGSYEQYF.

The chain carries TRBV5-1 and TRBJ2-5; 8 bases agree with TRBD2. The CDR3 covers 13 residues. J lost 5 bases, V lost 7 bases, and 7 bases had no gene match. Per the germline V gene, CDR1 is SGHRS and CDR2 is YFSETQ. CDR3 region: CASSGLAGETQYF. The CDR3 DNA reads TGCGCCAGCTCTGGACTAGCTGGGGAGACCCAGTACTTC.

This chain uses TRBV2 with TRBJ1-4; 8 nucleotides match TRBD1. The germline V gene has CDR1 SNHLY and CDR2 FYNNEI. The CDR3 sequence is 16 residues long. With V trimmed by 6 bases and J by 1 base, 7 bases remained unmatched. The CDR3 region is CASSQDRVETNEKLFF. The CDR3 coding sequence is TGTGCCAGCAGCCAGGACAGGGTGGAAACTAATGAAAAACTGTTTTTT.

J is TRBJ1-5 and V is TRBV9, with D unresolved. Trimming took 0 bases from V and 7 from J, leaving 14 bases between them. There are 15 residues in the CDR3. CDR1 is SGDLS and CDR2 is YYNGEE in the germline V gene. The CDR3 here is CASSVEGLEGQPQHF. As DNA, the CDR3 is TGTGCCAGCAGCGTAGAAGGACTAGAGGGACAGCCCCAGCATTTT.

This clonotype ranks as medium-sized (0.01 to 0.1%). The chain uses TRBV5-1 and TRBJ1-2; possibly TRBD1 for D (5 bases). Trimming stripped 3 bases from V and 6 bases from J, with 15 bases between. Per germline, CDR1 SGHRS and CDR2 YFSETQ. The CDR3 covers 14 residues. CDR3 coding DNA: TGCGCCAGCAGCTCGCCGGGGGGTCGGGATGGCTACACCTTC. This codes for CASSSPGGRDGYTF.

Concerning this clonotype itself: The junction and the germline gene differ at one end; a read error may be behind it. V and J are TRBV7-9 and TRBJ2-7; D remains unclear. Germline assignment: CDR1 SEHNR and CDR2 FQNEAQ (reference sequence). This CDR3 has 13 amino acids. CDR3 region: CASRFEPHSEQYF. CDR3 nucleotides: TGCGCCAGCAGATTCGAGCCTCACTCCGAGCAGTACTTC.

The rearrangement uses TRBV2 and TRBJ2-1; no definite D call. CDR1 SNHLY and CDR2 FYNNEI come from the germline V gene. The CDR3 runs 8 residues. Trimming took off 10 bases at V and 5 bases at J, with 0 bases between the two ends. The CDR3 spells CANNEQFF. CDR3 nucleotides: TGTGCCAACAATGAGCAGTTCTTC. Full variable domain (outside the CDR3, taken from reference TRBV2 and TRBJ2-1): EPEVTQTPSHQVTQMGQEVILRCVPISNHLYFYWYRQILGQKVEFLVSFYNNEISEKSEIFDDQFSVERPDGSNFTLKIRSTKLEDSAMYFCANNEQFFGPGTRLTVL.